The clone carrying this T cell receptor beta chain occurred once. The V gene's germline CDR1 is SGDLS and CDR2 YYNGEE. Losses at the gene ends were 5 bases for V and 8 bases for J; bases not matched to a gene: 13. CDR3 length: 15 residues. How the authors handled the data: It was from reference gene primer amplification that nucleated cell counts were estimated. TCRdb's copy holds only in-frame clones and misses some; the assay was immunoSEQ multiplex PCR. V and J calls and clone size follow that table, whereas D and trimming were derived from the DNA. The data hold 250,000 to 300,000 clones, with roughly 90% observed a single time. The sample comes from a study of blood T cell repertoires in COVID-19. On the study more broadly: Samples representing acute and convalescent COVID-19 were sourced from the United States, Italy and Spain. T cells, B-cell-depleted T cells, or PBMCs provided the cDNA or gDNA that served as material.

The source of this sequence is a woman aged 25 to 39 with COVID-19, enrolled during active disease. The sample taken for sequencing was peripheral blood. V is TRBV9 and J is TRBJ2-1, with 7 bases matching TRBD2. The CDR3 protein is CASSVGGGPPYEQFF. CDR3 DNA sequence: TGTGCCAGCAGTGTCGGGGGAGGGCCGCCATATGAGCAGTTCTTC.